The 10 T cell receptor beta chains reported below all come from one sample, sequenced in a study of CD8 T cells in ankylosing spondylitis. TCRdb ran MiXCR on the 5' RACE reads and lists one entry per CDR3 protein. The profile shows 160,000 or so distinct CDR3 sequences, approximately 9% of them singletons. Material: blood, either unsorted or a sorted T cell fraction (not recorded which). These receptors all stem from a female donor with ankylosing spondylitis or in good health (not recorded which).

The chain is built from TRBV7-6 and TRBJ2-3, with D perhaps matching TRBD1 or TRBD2 (5 bases each). CDR3 length: 17 amino acids. V was shortened by 3 bases and J by 1 base, with 17 bases between the two germline ends. In germline, CDR1 is SGHVS, CDR2 FNYEAQ. CDR3 protein: CASSFFTVGGGTDTQYF. CDR3 sequence (DNA): TGTGCCAGCAGCTTTTTCACCGTTGGGGGAGGCACAGATACGCAGTATTTT.

The rearrangement links TRBV6-1 to TRBJ2-3; 9 nucleotides line up with TRBD1. This CDR3 has 16 amino acids. In germline, CDR1 is MNHNS, CDR2 SASEGT. J gave up 3 bases and V 5 bases, and 9 bases lay outside the gene matches. The CDR3 reads CASSPAGTGWTDTQYF. The CDR3 coding sequence is TGTGCCAGCAGTCCCGCCGGGACAGGGTGGACAGATACGCAGTATTTT.

This CDR3 is CSAGWGGPSSYNEQFF. In DNA form, the CDR3 reads TGCAGCGCCGGATGGGGGGGCCCTTCCTCCTACAATGAGCAGTTCTTC. V and J are TRBV29-1 and TRBJ2-1; D may be TRBD2 (7 bases). V lost 7 bases to trimming and J lost 0 bases, with 19 bases between them. CDR1 and CDR2 from the germline V gene are SQVTM and ANQGSEA. This CDR3 has 16 amino acids.

This clonotype has at least ten counts. The CDR3 reads CASSLGDYNKYF. Here the CDR3 DNA reads TGTGCCAGCAGTTTAGGAGACTACAACAAGTACTTC. The V call is TRBV12-3 or TRBV12-4, the J call TRBJ2-7; tentatively, D is TRBD2 (5 bases). This CDR3 has 12 residues. V was pared by 1 base and J by 11 bases, with 12 bases between.

This clonotype showed up just a few times. V usage is TRBV4-2 and J usage is TRBJ1-2; 7 bases line up with TRBD1. The CDR3 extends over 15 amino acids. V lost 1 base and J lost 4; bases outside the gene matches: 6. CDR1 and CDR2 from the germline V gene are LGHNA and YNFKEQ. The CDR3 DNA reads as TGTGCCAGCAGCCAAGGTACAGGGGCTGGCTATGGCTACACCTTC. The encoded protein is CASSQGTGAGYGYTF.

Only one count was recorded for this clonotype. The chain combines TRBV12-3 or TRBV12-4 with TRBJ2-5; TRBD2 matches 8 bases. The CDR3 covers 15 residues. V trimming: 1 base; J trimming: 5 bases; junction bases outside the gene matches: 6. The CDR3 loop is CASSLDASGHETQYF. For the CDR3, the DNA is TGTGCCAGCAGTTTAGATGCTAGCGGGCACGAGACCCAGTACTTC.

This clonotype was observed many times. The rearrangement uses TRBV20-1 and TRBJ2-3; a possible D gene is TRBD2 (6 bases). The V end lost 6 bases, the J end lost 3 bases, and 19 bases lay between the germline ends. The germline V gene encodes CDR1 DFQATT and CDR2 SNEGSKA (reference sequence). The CDR3 has 15 amino acids. The DNA of the CDR3 is TGCAGTGCCGCTGTTGTGGAGGGCGCAACAGATACGCAGTATTTT. Translating it yields CSAAVVEGATDTQYF.

This clonotype was counted many times. The chain is built from TRBV27 and TRBJ2-3, with D possibly TRBD2 on 6 matching bases. The germline CDR1 and CDR2 sequences are MNHEY and SMNVEV (reference sequence). V lost 8 bases and J lost 2, with 14 bases in between. The CDR3 spans 14 residues. The CDR3 DNA is TGTGCCAGCGGAGGGGACGGATTCACAGATACGCAGTATTTT. Protein: CASGGDGFTDTQYF.

This clonotype has more than one count but fewer than ten. This chain uses TRBV20-1 with TRBJ2-7, with D unclear. This CDR3 is 12 amino acids long. The germline V and J ends were trimmed by 3 bases and 5 bases, with 11 bases remaining between them. From germline, CDR1 is DFQATT and CDR2 SNEGSKA (reference sequence). The chain's CDR3 is CSASQARNEQYF. CDR3 DNA: TGCAGTGCTAGTCAGGCTCGGAACGAGCAGTACTTC.

This clonotype was counted at least ten times. This chain connects TRBV27 to TRBJ2-2; TRBD2 might be the D (5 bases). The CDR3 is made up of 15 amino acids. Germline CDR1 reads MNHEY; CDR2 reads SMNVEV (reference sequence). Deletions cut 5 bases from V and 4 bases from J, with 14 bases between. The CDR3 protein is CASSPRRLVTGELFF. CDR3 sequence (DNA): TGTGCCAGCAGTCCCCGGAGGCTAGTCACCGGGGAGCTGTTTTTT.